This T cell receptor (beta chain) was sequenced for a study of neurological immune-mediated disorders. General study points: The repertoires of 18 of 34 multiple sclerosis patients were placed by phylogenetic grouping in a single related-CDR3 cluster, which may be a signature. HTLV-1-associated myelopathy ranked highest for TCR clonal expansion and multiple sclerosis lowest, beneath healthy controls.

This clonotype was observed at least ten times. As yet, its antigen is unknown. Libraries used 2 million unsorted PBMCs kept frozen in RNAlater. The cDNA was generated through 5'RACE incorporating 10-nucleotide random UMIs. MiXCR was run by TCRdb on the 5' RACE reads, yielding one entry per CDR3 protein. The profile shows around 58,000 distinct CDR3 sequences, more than 3% of them singletons. This clonotype was obtained from an older woman with multiple sclerosis. The specimen sequenced was PBMCs.

CDR3 nucleotide sequence: TGTGCCAGCACCATTGCGGCACTTCTAAATTCAGATACGCAGTATTTT. Translating it yields CASTIAALLNSDTQYF. The chain has TRBV7-2 and TRBJ2-3; D is unresolved. The CDR3 has 16 residues. The germline V gene encodes CDR1 SGHTA and CDR2 FQGNSA. With 7 bases removed from V and 4 bases from J, the gap between germline ends came to 21 bases. Full variable domain (outside the CDR3, taken from reference TRBV7-2 and TRBJ2-3): GAGVSQSPSNKVTEKGKDVELRCDPISGHTALYWYRQSLGQGLEFLIYFQGNSAPDKSGLPSDRFSAERTGGSVSTLTIQRTQQEDSAVYLCASTIAALLNSDTQYFGPGTRLTVL.